Listed below are T cell receptor beta chains from one sample, sequenced in a study of Ad26.COV2.S vaccination and SARS-CoV-2 variants. Libraries were prepared by immunoSEQ multiplex PCR; TCRdb keeps only in-frame clonotypes and omits some of them. The repertoire holds under 550,000 clones, with 90% as singletons. The input for sequencing was peripheral blood, taken in a trial of Ad26.COV2.S vaccine versus placebo. The receptor source for this set is a person aged 18-65 years who received the Ad26.COV2.S COVID-19 vaccine or a placebo. Both conserved end residues are part of each CDR3. The order of the fields is clone size, D gene, J gene, V gene, CDR3 length, CDR3 protein, CDR3 DNA. A D gene is named only where the DNA matches it firmly. Clone size is shown for a subset of rows, as once, few, many or a class of expanded clone.

>NA|NA|TRBJ1-2|TRBV7-2|13
CASSLSRDYGYTF
TGTGCCAGCAGCTTAAGCAGGGACTATGGCTACACCTTC
>NA|NA|TRBJ2-7|TRBV5-4|14
CASSLDRFSNEQYF
TGTGCTAGCAGCTTGGATCGGTTCAGCAACGAGCAGTACTTC
>NA|TRBD2|TRBJ2-3|TRBV18|14
CASSTGLGQDTQYF
TGTGCCAGCTCAACTGGACTAGGGCAGGATACGCAGTATTTT
>NA|TRBD1|TRBJ2-7|TRBV11-1|13
CASSYQGVYEQYF
TGTGCCAGCAGCTACCAGGGGGTCTACGAGCAGTACTTC
>NA|TRBD1|TRBJ2-2|TRBV18|15
CASSPLTGLTGELFF
TGTGCCAGCTCACCCCTGACAGGGTTGACCGGGGAGCTGTTTTTT
>NA|NA|TRBJ2-7|TRBV5-5|15
CASSLGDPELYEQYF
TGTGCCAGCAGCTTAGGGGACCCCGAACTCTACGAGCAGTACTTC
>NA|TRBD1|TRBJ2-1|TRBV7-2|15
CASSTPGGSYNEQFF
TGTGCCAGCAGTACTCCAGGGGGCTCCTACAATGAGCAGTTCTTC
>NA|NA|TRBJ2-1|TRBV28|11
CASSPLGEQFF
TGTGCCAGCAGTCCCCTCGGGGAGCAGTTCTTC
>NA|NA|TRBJ1-1|TRBV19|14
CASSIPLTGNRAFF
TGTGCCAGTAGTATCCCCCTAACAGGGAATAGGGCTTTCTTT
>NA|TRBD2|TRBJ2-7|TRBV10-3|18
CAISESGAHIGLADEQYF
TGTGCCATCAGTGAATCAGGGGCGCATATCGGACTAGCGGACGAGCAGTACTTC
>NA|NA|TRBJ2-3|TRBV19|17
CASSIEGTGASTDTQYF
TGTGCCAGTAGTATAGAGGGGACGGGAGCGAGCACAGATACGCAGTATTTT
>NA|NA|TRBJ2-1|TRBV6-5|13
CASSPGPYNEQFF
TGTGCCAGCAGTCCAGGGCCCTACAATGAGCAGTTCTTC
>once|NA|TRBJ1-4|TRBV29-1|12
CSARVRGEKLFF
TGCAGCGCCAGGGTGAGGGGTGAAAAACTGTTTTTT
>NA|NA|TRBJ1-6|TRBV6-4|14
CASLSGGSNSPLHF
TGTGCCAGCCTAAGCGGGGGGTCAAACTCACCCCTCCACTTT
>NA|NA|TRBJ1-5|TRBV19|15
CASTRGPGGNQPQHF
TGTGCCAGTACCCGGGGGCCAGGAGGGAATCAGCCCCAGCATTTT
>NA|TRBD2|TRBJ2-5|TRBV7-3|16
CASSPGGSGRWKTQYF
TGTGCCAGCAGCCCCGGAGGTAGCGGGAGGTGGAAGACCCAGTACTTC
>NA|NA|TRBJ1-3|TRBV5-4|15
CASSQGFFSGNTIYF
TGTGCCAGCAGCCAAGGGTTCTTCTCTGGAAACACCATATATTTT
>NA|NA|TRBJ2-2|TRBV4-3|16
CASSQDWLVGTGELFF
TGCGCCAGCAGCCAAGATTGGCTAGTAGGGACCGGGGAGCTGTTTTTT
>NA|NA|TRBJ1-2|TRBV6-5|14
CASSYSRKGYGYTF
TGTGCCAGCAGTTACTCGAGGAAAGGCTATGGCTACACCTTC
>NA|NA|TRBJ2-1|TRBV28|11
CASSGLNEQFF
TGTGCCAGCAGTGGGTTAAATGAGCAGTTCTTC
>NA|NA|TRBJ2-1|TRBV19|15
CASSMRLGLLGEQFF
TGTGCCAGTAGTATGAGACTAGGCCTACTCGGTGAGCAGTTCTTC
>NA|NA|TRBJ1-1|TRBV7-2|14
CASSLRSVNTEAFF
TGTGCCAGCAGCTTAAGGTCGGTGAACACTGAAGCTTTCTTT
>NA|TRBD2|TRBJ2-1|TRBV13|20
CASSFSPGLAGRSSYNEQFF
TGTGCCAGCAGCTTCTCTCCCGGACTAGCGGGTCGCAGCTCCTACAATGAGCAGTTCTTC
>NA|NA|TRBJ1-1|TRBV10-3|12
CAISASNTEAFF
TGTGCCATCAGTGCTTCGAACACTGAAGCTTTCTTT
>NA|NA|TRBJ1-1|TRBV13|13
CASSLVGNTEAFF
TGTGCCAGCAGCTTAGTAGGGAACACTGAAGCTTTCTTT
>NA|TRBD1|TRBJ1-1|TRBV4-1|15
CASSQDGQGYTEAFF
TGCGCCAGCAGCCAAGACGGACAGGGTTACACTGAAGCTTTCTTT
>NA|TRBD1|TRBJ1-1|TRBV28|14
CASSLTGTTTEAFF
TGTGCCAGCAGTTTGACAGGGACGACAACTGAAGCTTTCTTT
>NA|NA|TRBJ1-2|TRBV3-1/TRBV3-2|15
CASSRGARPDYGYTF
TGTGCCAGCAGCCGAGGGGCGAGACCGGACTATGGCTACACCTTC
>few|NA|TRBJ2-5|TRBV6-6|13
CASSSAGLASQYF
TGTGCCAGCAGTTCGGCTGGGCTAGCGTCCCAGTACTTC
>NA|NA|TRBJ2-3|TRBV9|12
CASSDSTDTQYF
TGTGCCAGCAGCGACTCCACAGATACGCAGTATTTT
>NA|NA|TRBJ2-3|TRBV5-4|13
CASSQTETDTQYF
TGTGCCAGCAGTCAAACAGAGACAGATACGCAGTATTTT
>NA|NA|TRBJ2-1|TRBV9|15
CASSVDGSINREQFF
TGTGCCAGCAGCGTAGATGGGTCAATAAATCGGGAGCAGTTCTTC
>once|TRBD1|TRBJ1-5|TRBV19|15
CASSPDRVKDQPQHF
TGTGCCAGTAGTCCGGACAGGGTAAAAGATCAGCCCCAGCATTTT
>once|NA|TRBJ2-7|TRBV6-5|12
CASSRDSYEQYF
TGTGCCAGCAGCAGGGATAGTTACGAGCAGTACTTC
>few|NA|TRBJ2-6|TRBV5-6|15
CASSLEFSGANVLTF
TGTGCCAGCAGCTTGGAGTTCTCTGGGGCCAACGTCCTGACTTTC
>NA|TRBD2|TRBJ2-1|TRBV4-1|16
CASSQRTSGDYNEQFF
TGCGCCAGCAGCCAGCGGACTAGTGGGGACTACAATGAGCAGTTCTTC
>NA|NA|TRBJ2-3|TRBV28|20
CASSLYAGKGRFRDTDTQYF
TGTGCCAGCAGTTTATATGCTGGGAAGGGCCGGTTCCGGGACACAGATACGCAGTATTTT
>NA|NA|TRBJ1-5|TRBV30|16
CAWSFGGPGGNQPQHF
TGTGCCTGGAGTTTCGGCGGACCGGGGGGCAATCAGCCCCAGCATTTT
>NA|TRBD2|TRBJ2-2|TRBV6-2/TRBV6-3|15
CASSYGTTATGELFF
TGTGCCAGCAGTTACGGGACTACAGCCACCGGGGAGCTGTTTTTT
>NA|TRBD1|TRBJ1-2|TRBV30|15
CAWTILRDRNYGYTF
TGTGCCTGGACCATCTTGCGGGACAGGAACTATGGCTACACCTTC
>NA|NA|TRBJ2-4|TRBV11-2|15
CASSLLGSSKNIQYF
TGTGCCAGCAGCTTACTCGGGAGTTCCAAAAACATTCAGTACTTC
>NA|NA|TRBJ2-1|TRBV19|17
CASSKTDPTETGYEQFF
TGTGCCAGTAGTAAAACCGACCCGACGGAGACCGGGTATGAGCAGTTCTTC
>NA|TRBD1|TRBJ1-1|TRBV27|15
CASSFPGGRRTEAFF
TGTGCCAGCAGCTTCCCAGGGGGGCGCCGCACTGAAGCTTTCTTT
>NA|NA|TRBJ1-2|TRBV27|15
CASSLSFGADYGYTF
TGTGCCAGCAGTTTATCATTTGGGGCGGACTATGGCTACACCTTC
>NA|NA|TRBJ2-7|TRBV29-1|13
CSVERADTYEQYF
TGCAGCGTTGAAAGGGCGGATACCTACGAGCAGTACTTC
>NA|NA|TRBJ1-1|TRBV6-5|13
CASIPQGGTEAFF
TGTGCCAGCATTCCCCAGGGTGGAACTGAAGCTTTCTTT
>NA|TRBD2|TRBJ2-1|TRBV19|15
CASRTGTSGRDEQFF
TGTGCCAGTAGGACCGGGACTAGCGGGAGGGATGAGCAGTTCTTC
>once|NA|TRBJ2-2|TRBV2|11
CASSDAGELFF
TGTGCCAGCAGTGACGCTGGGGAGCTGTTTTTT
>NA|TRBD1|TRBJ2-7|TRBV5-5|19
CASSLARTGDKSGSYEQYF
TGTGCCAGCAGCTTGGCCCGGACAGGGGACAAATCGGGCTCCTACGAGCAGTACTTC
>NA|NA|TRBJ1-2|TRBV7-2|13
CASSLNRDGGYTF
TGTGCCAGCAGCCTTAACAGGGATGGAGGCTACACCTTC
>NA|NA|TRBJ1-3|TRBV5-8|16
CASSLRTAPSGNTIYF
TGTGCCAGCAGCTTAAGAACGGCCCCCTCTGGAAACACCATATATTTT
>NA|TRBD1|TRBJ2-4|TRBV5-4|15
CASSLGTGAKNIQYF
TGTGCCAGCAGCTTGGGGACAGGAGCCAAAAACATTCAGTACTTC
>once|TRBD2|TRBJ2-7|TRBV28|18
CASSMTSGNSESFYEQYF
TGTGCCAGCAGTATGACTAGCGGGAATTCCGAATCCTTCTACGAGCAGTACTTC
>NA|NA|TRBJ2-1|TRBV11-3|13
CASSLSSYNEQFF
TGTGCCAGCAGCTTAAGCTCCTACAATGAGCAGTTCTTC